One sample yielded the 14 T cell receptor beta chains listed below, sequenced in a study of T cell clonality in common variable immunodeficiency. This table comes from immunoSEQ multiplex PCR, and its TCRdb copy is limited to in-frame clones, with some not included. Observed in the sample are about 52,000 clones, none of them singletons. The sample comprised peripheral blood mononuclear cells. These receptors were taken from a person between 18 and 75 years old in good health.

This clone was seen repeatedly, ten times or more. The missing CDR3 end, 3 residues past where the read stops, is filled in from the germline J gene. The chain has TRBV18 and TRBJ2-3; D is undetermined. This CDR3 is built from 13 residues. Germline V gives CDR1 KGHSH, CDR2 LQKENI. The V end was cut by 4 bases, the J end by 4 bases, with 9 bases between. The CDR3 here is CASSQQQPDTQYF. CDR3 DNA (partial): TGTGCCAGCTCACAACAGCAACCAGATACG.

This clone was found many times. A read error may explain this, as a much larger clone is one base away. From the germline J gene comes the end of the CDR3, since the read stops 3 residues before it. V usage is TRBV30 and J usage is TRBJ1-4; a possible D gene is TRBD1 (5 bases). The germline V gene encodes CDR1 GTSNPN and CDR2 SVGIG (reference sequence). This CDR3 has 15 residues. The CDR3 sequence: CAWSPGVSGANVLFF. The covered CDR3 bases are TGTGCCTGGAGTCCGGGTGTTTCTGGGGCCAACGTA.

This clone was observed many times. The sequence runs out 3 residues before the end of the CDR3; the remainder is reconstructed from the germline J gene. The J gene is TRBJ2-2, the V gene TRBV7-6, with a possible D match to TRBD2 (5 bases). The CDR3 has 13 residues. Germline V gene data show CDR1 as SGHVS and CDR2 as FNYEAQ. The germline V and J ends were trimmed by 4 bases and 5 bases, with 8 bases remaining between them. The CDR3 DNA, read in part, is TGTGCCAGCAGCTCCCAGCGGACCGGGGAG. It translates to CASSSQRTGE. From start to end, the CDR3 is CASSSQRTGELFF.

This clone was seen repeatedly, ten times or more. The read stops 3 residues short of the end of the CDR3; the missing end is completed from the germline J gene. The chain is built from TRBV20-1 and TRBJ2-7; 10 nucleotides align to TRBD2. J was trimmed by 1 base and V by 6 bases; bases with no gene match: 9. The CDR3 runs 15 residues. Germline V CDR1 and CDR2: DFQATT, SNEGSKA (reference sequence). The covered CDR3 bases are TGCAGTGCCTACCAAGCAGCGGGAGGGTCCTACGAG. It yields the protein CSAYQAAGGSYE. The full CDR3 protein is CSAYQAAGGSYEQYF.

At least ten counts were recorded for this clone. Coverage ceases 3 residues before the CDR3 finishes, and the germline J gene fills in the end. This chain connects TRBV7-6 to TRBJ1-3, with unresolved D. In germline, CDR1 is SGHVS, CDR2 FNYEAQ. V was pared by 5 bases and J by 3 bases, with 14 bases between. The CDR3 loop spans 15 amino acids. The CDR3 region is CASSRFASRGNTIYF. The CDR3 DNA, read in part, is TGTGCCAGCAGCCGTTTCGCTAGTCGTGGAAACACC.

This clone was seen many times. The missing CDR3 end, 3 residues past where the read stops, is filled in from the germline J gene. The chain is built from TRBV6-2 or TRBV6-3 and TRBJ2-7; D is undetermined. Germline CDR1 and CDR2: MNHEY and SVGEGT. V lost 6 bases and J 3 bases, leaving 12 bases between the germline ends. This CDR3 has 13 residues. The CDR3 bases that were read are TGTGCCAGCAGGACTGTGATGTACTACGAG. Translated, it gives CASRTVMYYE. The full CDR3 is CASRTVMYYEQYF.

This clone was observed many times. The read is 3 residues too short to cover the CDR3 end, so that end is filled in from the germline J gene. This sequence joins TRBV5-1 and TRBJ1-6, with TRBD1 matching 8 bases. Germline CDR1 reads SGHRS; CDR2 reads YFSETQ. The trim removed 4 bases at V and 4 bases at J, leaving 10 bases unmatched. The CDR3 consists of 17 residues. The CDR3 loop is CASSPGQGYSYNSPLHF. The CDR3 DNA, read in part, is TGCGCCAGCAGCCCCGGACAGGGTTATTCGTATAATTCACCC.

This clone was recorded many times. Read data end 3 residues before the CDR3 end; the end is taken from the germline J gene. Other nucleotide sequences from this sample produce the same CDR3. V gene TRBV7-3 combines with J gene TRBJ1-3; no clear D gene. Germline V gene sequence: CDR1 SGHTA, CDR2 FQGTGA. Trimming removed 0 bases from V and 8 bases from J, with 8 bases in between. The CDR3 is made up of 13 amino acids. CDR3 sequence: CASSLTLSDTIYF. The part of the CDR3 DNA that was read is TGTGCCAGCAGCTTAACGTTATCGGACACC.

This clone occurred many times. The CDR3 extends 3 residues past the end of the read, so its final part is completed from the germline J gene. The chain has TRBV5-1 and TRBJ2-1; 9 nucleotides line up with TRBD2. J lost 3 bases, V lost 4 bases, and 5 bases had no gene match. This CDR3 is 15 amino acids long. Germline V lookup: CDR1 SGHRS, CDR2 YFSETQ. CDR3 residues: CASSIAGGHYNEQFF. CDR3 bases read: TGCGCCAGCAGCATCGCGGGGGGGCACTACAATGAG.

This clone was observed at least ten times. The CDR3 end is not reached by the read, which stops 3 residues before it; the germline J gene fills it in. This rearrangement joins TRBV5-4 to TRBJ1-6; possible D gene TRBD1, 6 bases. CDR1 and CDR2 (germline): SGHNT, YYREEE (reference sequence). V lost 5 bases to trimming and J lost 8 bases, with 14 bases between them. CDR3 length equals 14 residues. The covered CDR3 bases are TGTGCCAGCAGTCAGGACAGAGATCATTCACCC. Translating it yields CASSQDRDHSP. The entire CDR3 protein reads CASSQDRDHSPLHF.

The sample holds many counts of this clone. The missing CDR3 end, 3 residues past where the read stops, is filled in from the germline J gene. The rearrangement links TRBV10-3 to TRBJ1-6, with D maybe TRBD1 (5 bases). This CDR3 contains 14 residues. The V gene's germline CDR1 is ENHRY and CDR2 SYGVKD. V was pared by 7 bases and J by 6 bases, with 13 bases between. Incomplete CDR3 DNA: TGTGCCATCAAAGAGGCCCAGGGTAATTCACCC. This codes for CAIKEAQGNSP. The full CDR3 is CAIKEAQGNSPLHF.

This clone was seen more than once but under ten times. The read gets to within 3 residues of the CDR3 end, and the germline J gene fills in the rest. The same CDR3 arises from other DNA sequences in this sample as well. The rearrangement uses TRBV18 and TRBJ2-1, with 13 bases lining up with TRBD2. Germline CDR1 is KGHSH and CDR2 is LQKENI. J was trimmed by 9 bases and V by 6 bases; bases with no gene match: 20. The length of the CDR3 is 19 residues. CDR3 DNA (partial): TGTGCCAGCTCCCCTCGGACTAGCGGGAGCACAACCCCTAGAGGTGAG. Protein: CASSPRTSGSTTPRGE. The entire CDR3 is CASSPRTSGSTTPRGEQFF.

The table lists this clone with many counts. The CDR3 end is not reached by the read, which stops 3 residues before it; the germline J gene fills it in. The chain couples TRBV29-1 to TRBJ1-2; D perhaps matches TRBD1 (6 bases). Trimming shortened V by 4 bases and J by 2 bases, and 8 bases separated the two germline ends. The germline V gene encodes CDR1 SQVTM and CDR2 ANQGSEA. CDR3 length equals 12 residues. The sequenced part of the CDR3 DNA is TGCAGCGTTGGGGACAAAAACTATGGC. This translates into CSVGDKNYG. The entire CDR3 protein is CSVGDKNYGYTF. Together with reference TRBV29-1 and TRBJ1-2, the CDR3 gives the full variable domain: SAVISQKPSRDICQRGTSLTIQCQVDSQVTMMFWYRQQPGQSLTLIATANQGSEATYESGFVIDKFPISRPNLTFSTLTVSNMSPEDSSIYLCSVGDKNYGYTFGSGTRLTVV.

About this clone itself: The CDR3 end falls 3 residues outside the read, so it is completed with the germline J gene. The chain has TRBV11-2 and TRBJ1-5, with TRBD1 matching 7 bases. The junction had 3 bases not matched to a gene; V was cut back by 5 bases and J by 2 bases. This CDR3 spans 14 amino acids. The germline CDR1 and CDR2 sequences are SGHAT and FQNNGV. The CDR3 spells CASSPQGGNQPQHF. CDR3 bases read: TGTGCCAGCAGCCCCCAGGGGGGCAATCAGCCC.